Reported below is one T cell receptor (beta chain). The data were taken from a study of blood T cell repertoires in COVID-19. Turning to the study itself: Acute and convalescent COVID-19 specimens originated in the United States, Italy and Spain.

Method: immunoSEQ multiplex PCR; TCRdb's copy keeps in-frame clones and lacks some. The table has around 60,000 clones, approximately 77% seen once. Unmatched junction bases numbered 3, after V lost 5 bases and J lost 2 bases. The CDR3 contains 15 residues. Germline CDR1 MNHEY, CDR2 SVGAGI. The TCR sequence derives from a human donor in a cohort sampled during active COVID-19. The chain employs TRBV6-5 and TRBJ2-7; 13 bases align to TRBD2. Sequencing input: peripheral blood. The CDR3 loop reads CASSPGTSGTYEQYF. CDR3 nucleotide sequence: TGTGCCAGCAGTCCCGGGACTAGCGGGACCTACGAGCAGTACTTC.